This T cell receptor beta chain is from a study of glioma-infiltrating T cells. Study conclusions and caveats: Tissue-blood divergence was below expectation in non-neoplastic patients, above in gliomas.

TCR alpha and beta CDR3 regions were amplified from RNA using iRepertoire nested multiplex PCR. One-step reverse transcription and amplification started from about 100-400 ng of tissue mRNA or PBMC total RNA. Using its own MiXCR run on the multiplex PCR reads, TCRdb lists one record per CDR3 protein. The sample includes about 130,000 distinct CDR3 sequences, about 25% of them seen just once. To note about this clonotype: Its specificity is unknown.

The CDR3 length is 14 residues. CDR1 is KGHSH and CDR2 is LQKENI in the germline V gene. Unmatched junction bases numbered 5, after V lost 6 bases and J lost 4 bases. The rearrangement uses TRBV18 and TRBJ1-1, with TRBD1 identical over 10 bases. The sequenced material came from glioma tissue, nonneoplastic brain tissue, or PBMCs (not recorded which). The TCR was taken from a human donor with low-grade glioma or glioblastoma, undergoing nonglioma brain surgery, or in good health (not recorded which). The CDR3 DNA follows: TGTGCCAGCTCCGGACAGGGGGGGACCACTGAAGCTTTCTTT. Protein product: CASSGQGGTTEAFF.